The 4 T cell receptor beta chains below come from one sample, sequenced in a study of shared clonotypes between healthy human individuals. Here immunoSEQ multiplex PCR was the method, and the copy in TCRdb shows in-frame clones only, minus some. This sample has approximately 500,000 clones, with 90% to 97% found just once. The sample taken for sequencing was naive CD4+ T cells sorted from blood. Subset meaning: CD45RA+ positively selected. The receptors come from a woman aged 25-40 years in good health.

CDR3 bases: TGTGCCAGCAGTTCCTCGGGCTTCCGCTCTGGAAACACCATATATTTT. This gives the protein CASSSSGFRSGNTIYF. This sequence joins TRBV28 and TRBJ1-3; no clear D gene. Trimming took off 4 bases at V and 0 bases at J, with 13 bases between the two ends. The CDR3 runs 16 residues. Germline V gene data show CDR1 as MDHEN and CDR2 as SYDVKM.

V is TRBV4-1 and J is TRBJ1-3; D is uncertain. This CDR3 has 15 amino acids. Germline lookup yields CDR1 MGHRA and CDR2 YSYEKL. V lost 1 base and J lost 0, with 7 bases in between. The CDR3 loop is CASSQVMPSGNTIYF. As DNA, the CDR3 is TGCGCCAGCAGCCAAGTTATGCCCTCTGGAAACACCATATATTTT.

This chain joins TRBV7-1 and TRBJ2-7; the D gene could be TRBD1 or TRBD2 (5 bases each). TRBV7-1 is annotated as an ORF whose role is uncertain. V shed 4 bases and J shed 9 bases, with 16 bases lying between them. The CDR3 runs 13 residues. CDR3 loop: CASSLGTGVGQYF. CDR3 nucleotides: TGTGCCAGCAGCTTGGGGACCGGCGTCGGGCAGTACTTC.

With respect to this clone: The same CDR3 can be traced to other DNA sequences in this sample. The chain employs TRBV28 and TRBJ1-5; the D is unclear. Germline values: CDR1 MDHEN, CDR2 SYDVKM. The length of the CDR3 is 13 residues. V lost 2 bases to trimming and J lost 2 bases, with 4 bases between them. The CDR3 region has the DNA TGTGCCAGCAGTTTACAGGGCAATCAGCCCCAGCATTTT. Translated, it gives CASSLQGNQPQHF.